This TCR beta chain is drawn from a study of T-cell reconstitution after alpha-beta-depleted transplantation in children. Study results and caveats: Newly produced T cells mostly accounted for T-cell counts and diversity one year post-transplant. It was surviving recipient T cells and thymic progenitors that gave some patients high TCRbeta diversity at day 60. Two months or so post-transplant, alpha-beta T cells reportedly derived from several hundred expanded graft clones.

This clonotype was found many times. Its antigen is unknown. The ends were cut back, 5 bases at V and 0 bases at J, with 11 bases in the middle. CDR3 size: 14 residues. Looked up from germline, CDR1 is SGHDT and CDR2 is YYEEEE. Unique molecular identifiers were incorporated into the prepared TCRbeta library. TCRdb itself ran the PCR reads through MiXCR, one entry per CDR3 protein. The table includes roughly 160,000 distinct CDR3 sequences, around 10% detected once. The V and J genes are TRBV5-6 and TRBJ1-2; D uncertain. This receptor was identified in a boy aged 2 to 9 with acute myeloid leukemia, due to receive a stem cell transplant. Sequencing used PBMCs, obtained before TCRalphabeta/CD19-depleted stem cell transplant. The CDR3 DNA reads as TGTGCCAGCAGAGCCCTGGACGCTAACTATGGCTACACCTTC. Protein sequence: CASRALDANYGYTF.